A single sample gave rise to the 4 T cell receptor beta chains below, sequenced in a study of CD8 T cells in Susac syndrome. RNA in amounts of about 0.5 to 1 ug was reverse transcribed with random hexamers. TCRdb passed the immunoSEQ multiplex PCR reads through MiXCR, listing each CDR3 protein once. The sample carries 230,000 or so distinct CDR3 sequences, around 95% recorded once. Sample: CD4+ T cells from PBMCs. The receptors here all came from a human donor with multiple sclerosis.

This CDR3 reads CASSPPQGADGANVLTF. Written as DNA, the CDR3 is TGTGCCAGCTCACCACCGCAGGGGGCGGACGGGGCCAACGTCCTGACTTTC. The V call is TRBV18, the J call TRBJ2-6; 8 nucleotides agree with TRBD1. Germline values: CDR1 KGHSH, CDR2 LQKENI. The V and J ends lost 0 bases and 4 bases, in that order; junction bases with no gene match: 5. This CDR3 is built from 17 residues.

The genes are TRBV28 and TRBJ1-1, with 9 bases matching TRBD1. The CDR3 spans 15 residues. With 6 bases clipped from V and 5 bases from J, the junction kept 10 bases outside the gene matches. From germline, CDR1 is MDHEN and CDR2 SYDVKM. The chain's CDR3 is CASSAQGQGRTEAFF. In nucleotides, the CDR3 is TGTGCCAGCAGCGCCCAGGGACAGGGCAGGACTGAAGCTTTCTTT.

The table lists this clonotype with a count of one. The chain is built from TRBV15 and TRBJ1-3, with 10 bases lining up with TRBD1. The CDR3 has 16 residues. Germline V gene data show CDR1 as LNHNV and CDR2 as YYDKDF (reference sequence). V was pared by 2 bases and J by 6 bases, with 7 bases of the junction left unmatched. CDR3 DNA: TGTGCCACCAGCAGAAACCGGGACAGGGGCCAAAACACCATATATTTT. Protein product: CATSRNRDRGQNTIYF. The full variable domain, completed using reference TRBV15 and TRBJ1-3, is DAMVIQNPRYQVTQFGKPVTLSCSQTLNHNVMYWYQQKSSQAPKLLFHYYDKDFNNEADTPDNFQSRRPNTSFCFLDIRSPGLGDTAMYLCATSRNRDRGQNTIYFGEGSWLTVV.

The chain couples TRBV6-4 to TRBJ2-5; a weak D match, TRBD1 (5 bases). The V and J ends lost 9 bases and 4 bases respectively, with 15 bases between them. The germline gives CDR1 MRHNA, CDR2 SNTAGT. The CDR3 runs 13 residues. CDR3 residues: CASERTFPETQYF. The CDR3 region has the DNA TGTGCCAGTGAGAGGACATTCCCAGAGACCCAGTACTTC.